These 14 T cell receptor beta chains came from one sample sequenced in a study of T cells in Graves' hyperthyroidism and ophthalmopathy. Authors of the study amplified TCR beta CDR3 regions from RNA transcripts. A set of HTBI primers served as the primers for a first-round RT-PCR of the TCR CDR3. TCRdb fed the multiplex PCR reads into MiXCR, producing one record per CDR3 protein. The profile shows some 350,000 distinct CDR3 sequences, approximately 25% of them singletons. Sequenced input: blood. The receptors stem from a man between 50 and 59 years old with Graves' hyperthyroidism.

This clonotype was detected ten times or more. The chain joins TRBV5-1 to TRBJ2-6; D call uncertain. The germline gives CDR1 SGHRS, CDR2 YFSETQ. The CDR3 is 15 amino acids. V lost 0 bases to trimming and J lost 2 bases, with 6 bases between them. CDR3 nucleotide sequence: TGCGCCAGCAGCTTGGGGACGACTGGGGCCAACGTCCTGACTTTC. Amino acids: CASSLGTTGANVLTF.

There are many counts of this clonotype. The CDR3 nucleotides are TGTGCCAGCAGCCCGCGGGGGACTAGCGTCAACAATGAGCAGTTCTTC. It translates to CASSPRGTSVNNEQFF. The chain has TRBV7-2 and TRBJ2-1; 10 bases are a match to TRBD2. After removal of 5 bases from V and 5 bases from J, the junction contained 9 bases not matched to a gene. CDR1 and CDR2 from the germline V gene are SGHTA and FQGNSA. The CDR3 is made up of 16 amino acids.

This clonotype was counted at least ten times. The chain is built from TRBV11-2 and TRBJ2-7; a weak D match, TRBD2 (6 bases). In germline, CDR1 is SGHAT, CDR2 FQNNGV. The V end was cut by 4 bases, the J end by 1 base, with 17 bases between. The CDR3 has 16 amino acids. The CDR3 is CASSSSRDSNSYEQYF. For the CDR3, the DNA is TGTGCCAGCAGCTCCTCCCGGGACTCCAATTCCTACGAGCAGTACTTC.

At least ten counts were recorded for this clonotype. The J gene is TRBJ2-5, the V gene TRBV11-2; TRBD1 aligns across 11 bases. V trimming: 4 bases; J trimming: 4 bases; junction bases outside the gene matches: 5. CDR1 SGHAT and CDR2 FQNNGV come from the germline V gene. The CDR3 length is 15 residues. In DNA, the CDR3 is TGTGCCAGCAGCTCCCGGACAGGGGGCCCAGAGACCCAGTACTTC. This gives the protein CASSSRTGGPETQYF.

V and J are TRBV24-1 and TRBJ2-3, with TRBD2 matching 8 bases. J was trimmed by 4 bases and V by 1 base; bases with no gene match: 3. The CDR3 consists of 15 residues. The germline V gene has CDR1 KGHDR and CDR2 SFDVKD. CDR3 protein: CATSDLPSGSDTQYF. In nucleotides, the CDR3 is TGTGCCACCAGTGATTTACCTAGCGGGTCAGATACGCAGTATTTT.

This clonotype was detected a few times. The rearrangement joins TRBV20-1 to TRBJ2-1; 7 bases line up with TRBD2. This CDR3 comprises 11 residues. V was clipped by 6 bases and J by 7 bases; unmatched bases: 3. Germline V gene sequence: CDR1 DFQATT, CDR2 SNEGSKA (reference sequence). CDR3 protein: CSALLANEQFF. CDR3 DNA: TGCAGTGCCCTACTAGCGAATGAGCAGTTCTTC.

V is TRBV12-3 or TRBV12-4 and J is TRBJ2-7; TRBD1 might be the D (6 bases). The CDR3 contains 13 residues. V lost 7 bases, J lost 1 base, and 11 bases lay in between. For the CDR3, the DNA is TGTGCCAGCACCCCGGACAGTTCCTACGAGCAGTACTTC. Amino acids: CASTPDSSYEQYF.

In its sample, this clonotype was seen a few times. V usage is TRBV7-9 and J usage is TRBJ2-1, with D possibly being TRBD1 or TRBD2 (6 bases each). The germline CDR1 and CDR2 sequences are SEHNR and FQNEAQ (reference sequence). Trimming pared 3 bases from V and 8 bases from J, leaving 20 bases between. The CDR3 extends over 16 amino acids. The CDR3 nucleotides read TGTGCCAGCAGCTTTATAGTTCCGGGGGCCAGGGATGAGCAGTTCTTC. Protein sequence: CASSFIVPGARDEQFF.

Regarding this clonotype: The junction does not match germline at one end; this may be a read error. This sequence joins TRBV6-7 and TRBJ1-1, with TRBD1 as a possible D gene (5 bases). TRBV6-7 is annotated as an ORF whose role is uncertain. This CDR3 spans 15 amino acids. CDR3 loop: CASSYSWWGNTKAFF. DNA of the CDR3: TGTGCCAGCAGTTACTCGTGGTGGGGGAACACTAAAGCTTTCTTT.

This clonotype was seen at least ten times. The rearrangement links TRBV3-1 to TRBJ1-1, with 10 bases identical to TRBD1. The V gene's germline CDR1 is LGHDT and CDR2 YNNKEL (reference sequence). Losses at the gene ends were 0 bases for V and 1 base for J; bases not matched to a gene: 5. The CDR3 sequence is 17 residues long. CDR3 nucleotide sequence: TGTGCCAGCAGCCAAGACTGGACAGGGGGAGGGAACACTGAAGCTTTCTTT. As protein: CASSQDWTGGGNTEAFF.

This clonotype was detected a few times. This rearrangement joins TRBV3-1 to TRBJ2-1, with 12 bases fitting TRBD1. Germline CDR1 and CDR2: LGHDT and YNNKEL (reference sequence). Trimming took 0 bases from V and 12 from J; bases not matched to a gene: 21. This CDR3 is 20 amino acids long. The CDR3 DNA reads as TGTGCCAGCAGCCAAGATTGGGACAGGGGGCTAGCTATCAATGGGGATGGGCAGTTCTTC. This sequence encodes CASSQDWDRGLAINGDGQFF.

This clonotype was observed a few times. The rearrangement links TRBV15 to TRBJ2-1; 10 bases fit TRBD2. This CDR3 region has 16 residues. Per germline, CDR1 LNHNV and CDR2 YYDKDF (reference sequence). The ends lost 1 base at V and 2 bases at J; junction bases unmatched: 2. DNA for the CDR3: TGTGCCACCAGCAGAGTAGCGGGAGGCCCCTACAATGAGCAGTTCTTC. This translates into CATSRVAGGPYNEQFF.

This clonotype was recorded at least ten times. The V call is TRBV12-3 or TRBV12-4, the J call TRBJ2-1; possibly TRBD1 for D (5 bases). V lost 6 bases, J lost 4 bases, and 13 bases lay in between. The CDR3 has 14 amino acids. The CDR3 sequence: CASSSHDSYNEQFF. The CDR3 coding sequence is TGTGCCAGCAGCTCTCATGACAGTTACAATGAGCAGTTCTTC.

The V gene is TRBV6-9, the J gene TRBJ2-7, with TRBD2 matching 7 bases. V lost 3 bases, J lost 0 bases, and 2 bases stayed unmatched. The CDR3 loop spans 14 amino acids. The germline V gene has CDR1 MNHGY and CDR2 SVAAGI. CDR3 region: CASSYLAGSYEQYF. The CDR3 DNA reads as TGTGCCAGCAGTTACTTAGCGGGCTCCTACGAGCAGTACTTC.